Shown below are 20 T cell receptor beta chains from a single sample sequenced in a study of CD8 T cells in ankylosing spondylitis. Findings and limits, study-wide: What seemed typical of ankylosing spondylitis blood was a TCR beta motif built from several highly homologous variants.

For these receptors, no antigen is known. TCRdb reprocessed the 5' RACE reads via MiXCR and lists one record per CDR3 protein. The sample yields about 440,000 distinct CDR3 sequences, 15% to 20% seen once. Sequencing used blood, either unsorted or a sorted T cell fraction (not recorded which). Source of these receptors: a male donor with ankylosing spondylitis.

The genes are TRBV20-1 and TRBJ1-1; D unresolved. Looked up from germline, CDR1 is DFQATT and CDR2 is SNEGSKA (reference sequence). The length of the CDR3 is 13 residues. V was trimmed by 3 bases and J by 6 bases, leaving 14 bases between them. The CDR3 sequence is CSASGQPSAEAFF. CDR3 sequence (DNA): TGCAGTGCTAGCGGTCAGCCCAGCGCTGAAGCTTTCTTT.

This clonotype was seen at least ten times. The V gene is TRBV29-1, the J gene TRBJ2-3; possible D gene TRBD2, 6 bases. The CDR3 covers 14 residues. V was pared by 2 bases and J by 4 bases, with 13 bases between. CDR1 and CDR2 (germline): SQVTM, ANQGSEA. In DNA form, the CDR3 reads TGCAGCGTTGAAAAGTTGTCGGGGGCAGATACGCAGTATTTT. It is translated as CSVEKLSGADTQYF.

Only a few counts were recorded for this clonotype. V gene TRBV7-3 combines with J gene TRBJ2-5, with 10 bases that match TRBD2. Germline values: CDR1 SGHTA, CDR2 FQGTGA. The junction had 2 bases not matched to a gene; V was cut back by 0 bases and J by 4 bases. CDR3 length equals 15 residues. CDR3 loop: CASSLTAGGVETQYF. CDR3 DNA: TGTGCCAGCAGCTTAACAGCGGGAGGGGTAGAGACCCAGTACTTC.

This clonotype was seen more than once but under ten times. J is TRBJ2-3 and V is TRBV7-9; 7 positions match TRBD2. Germline V CDR1 and CDR2: SEHNR, FQNEAQ (reference sequence). V lost 5 bases to trimming and J lost 3 bases; unmatched junction nucleotides: 2. The CDR3 sequence is 13 residues long. Here the CDR3 reads CASSTRETDTQYF. DNA of the CDR3: TGTGCCAGCAGCACGCGGGAGACAGATACGCAGTATTTT.

The genes are TRBV6-5 and TRBJ1-2; D possibly corresponds to TRBD1 (5 bases). V lost 4 bases, J lost 4 bases, and 16 bases lay in between. CDR1 and CDR2 (germline): MNHEY, SVGAGI. CDR3 length: 15 residues. CDR3: CASSSTFEGLYGYTF. For the CDR3, the DNA is TGTGCCAGCAGTTCCACTTTCGAGGGGCTCTATGGCTACACCTTC.

This clonotype was counted a few times. V gene TRBV6-2 or TRBV6-3 combines with J gene TRBJ2-1; TRBD2 matches 7 bases. Germline CDR1 MNHEY, CDR2 SVGEGT. The J segment lost 2 bases and the V segment lost 7 bases, leaving 2 bases of the junction unmatched. The length of the CDR3 is 13 residues. The CDR3 is CASMGRAYNEQFF. The CDR3 region has the DNA TGTGCCAGCATGGGGAGGGCCTACAATGAGCAGTTCTTC.

This clonotype showed up many times. V and J are TRBV29-1 and TRBJ2-7; D call uncertain. Germline lookup yields CDR1 SQVTM and CDR2 ANQGSEA. CDR3 length equals 18 residues. The ends were cut back, 2 bases at V and 2 bases at J, with 25 bases in the middle. The CDR3 DNA is TGCAGCGTTGAAACCCAGCGAGTAGCCACCCCGCGAACCTACGAGCAGTACTTC. Its translation is CSVETQRVATPRTYEQYF.

CDR3 nucleotides: TGCGCCAGCGGAGGGGGCGCGGGCACAGATACGCAGTATTTT. The encoded protein is CASGGGAGTDTQYF. The V call is TRBV5-1, the J call TRBJ2-3, with D tentatively TRBD1 (7 bases). The V and J ends lost 7 bases and 1 base respectively, with 13 bases between them. Germline V lookup: CDR1 SGHRS, CDR2 YFSETQ. The CDR3 is 14 amino acids.

The V call is TRBV30, the J call TRBJ2-7; D uncertain. The germline gives CDR1 GTSNPN, CDR2 SVGIG (reference sequence). The CDR3 contains 13 residues. The V gene lost 5 bases and the J gene lost 0 bases, with 11 bases spanning the gap. The CDR3 region has the DNA TGTGCCTGGGAAAAGGGCTCCTCCTACGAGCAGTACTTC. Encoded protein: CAWEKGSSYEQYF.

J is TRBJ2-4 and V is TRBV7-6; 9 bases are shared with TRBD1. The CDR3 covers 13 residues. Germline values: CDR1 SGHVS, CDR2 FNYEAQ. J lost 9 bases, V lost 3 bases, and 3 bases had no gene match. The CDR3 protein is CASSLGQGSIQYF. In DNA form, the CDR3 reads TGTGCCAGCAGCTTGGGACAGGGAAGCATTCAGTACTTC.

This clonotype was counted once. J is TRBJ2-7 and V is TRBV18, with D perhaps TRBD1 or TRBD2 (5 bases each). The length of the CDR3 is 14 residues. Trimming left V 4 bases short and J 3 bases short, with 13 bases between. Germline CDR1 reads KGHSH; CDR2 reads LQKENI. CDR3 nucleotide sequence: TGTGCCAGCTCACAAGTGGGACCGTTCTACGAGCAGTACTTC. Encoded protein: CASSQVGPFYEQYF.

The CDR3 DNA reads as TGTGCCAGCCGGACTAGCGTCTACAATGAGCAGTTCTTC. Its protein product is CASRTSVYNEQFF. The rearrangement uses TRBV6-2 or TRBV6-3 and TRBJ2-1; 9 bases agree with TRBD2. This CDR3 has 13 amino acids. The V and J ends lost 8 bases and 3 bases, in that order; junction bases with no gene match: 2. Germline values: CDR1 MNHEY, CDR2 SVGEGT.

V usage is TRBV7-2 and J usage is TRBJ2-2; the D is unclear. Germline CDR1 is SGHTA and CDR2 is FQGNSA. The V and J ends lost 2 bases and 6 bases respectively, with 16 bases between them. The CDR3 contains 16 residues. For the CDR3, the DNA is TGTGCCAGCAGCTTATTCCCGGCTGTAATGCCCGGGGAGCTGTTTTTT. Its translation: CASSLFPAVMPGELFF. Based on the CDR3 plus reference TRBV7-2 and TRBJ2-2, the full variable domain is GAGVSQSPSNKVTEKGKDVELRCDPISGHTALYWYRQSLGQGLEFLIYFQGNSAPDKSGLPSDRFSAERTGGSVSTLTIQRTQQEDSAVYLCASSLFPAVMPGELFFGEGSRLTVL.

The chain links TRBV3-1 to TRBJ2-7; D ambiguous. Looked up from germline, CDR1 is LGHDT and CDR2 is YNNKEL (reference sequence). Trimming removed 3 bases from V and 6 bases from J, with 12 bases in between. The CDR3 runs 13 residues. In DNA, the CDR3 is TGTGCCAGCAGCCAGCGAGCCTCTTTCGAGCAGTACTTC. The encoded protein is CASSQRASFEQYF.

The rearrangement links TRBV20-1 to TRBJ2-1; 9 nucleotides agree with TRBD2. Germline V gene lookup returns CDR1 DFQATT and CDR2 SNEGSKA (reference sequence). CDR3 size: 14 residues. V shed 4 bases and J 6 bases; nucleotides not matched to a gene: 7. CDR3 loop: CSAKAGGPINEQFF. The CDR3 DNA sequence: TGCAGTGCTAAGGCGGGAGGGCCCATCAATGAGCAGTTCTTC.

The genes are TRBV7-3 and TRBJ2-1; TRBD1 matches at 10 bases. The trim removed 2 bases at V and 2 bases at J, leaving 12 bases unmatched. The CDR3 is made up of 19 amino acids. Germline CDR1 and CDR2: SGHTA and FQGTGA. The chain's CDR3 is CASSLEKGKTGGAYNEQFF. The DNA of the CDR3 is TGTGCCAGCAGCTTAGAAAAGGGCAAGACAGGGGGCGCCTACAATGAGCAGTTCTTC.

This clonotype was seen only a few times. The V and J genes are TRBV6-1 and TRBJ2-7; weak D call: TRBD1 (7 bases). This CDR3 is built from 17 residues. V lost 6 bases and J lost 1, with 22 bases in between. Germline CDR1 is MNHNS and CDR2 is SASEGT. The CDR3 DNA reads TGTGCCAGCAGCCCGGGTCGGGGGACAGCTTTTTCCTACGAGCAGTACTTC. Protein: CASSPGRGTAFSYEQYF.

The V call is TRBV9, the J call TRBJ2-3, with a weak D call TRBD1 (6 bases). The CDR3 is 17 residues long. The germline CDR1 and CDR2 sequences are SGDLS and YYNGEE. V lost 2 bases, J lost 2 bases, and 18 bases lay in between. CDR3 region: CASSVLSGTYSTDTQYF. The CDR3 DNA reads as TGTGCCAGCAGCGTCCTCTCCGGGACATACTCCACAGATACGCAGTATTTT.

The J gene is TRBJ1-4, the V gene TRBV10-3; 7 bases are shared with TRBD1. The germline CDR1 and CDR2 sequences are ENHRY and SYGVKD. V lost 3 bases to trimming and J lost 3 bases; unmatched junction nucleotides: 7. The CDR3 loop spans 16 amino acids. In nucleotides, the CDR3 is TGTGCCATCAGTGATGTGACAGGGCTGGCTAATGAAAAACTGTTTTTT. Translating it yields CAISDVTGLANEKLFF.

This clonotype was observed a few times. A read error may produce the germline difference seen at one junction end. The V gene is TRBV18, the J gene TRBJ1-1; 9 positions agree with TRBD1. The CDR3 covers 14 residues. Looked up from germline, CDR1 is KGHSH and CDR2 is LQKENI. CDR3 loop: CASSPQGASPEAFF. DNA of the CDR3: TGTGCCAGCTCGCCACAGGGGGCGTCTCCTGAAGCTTTCTTT.